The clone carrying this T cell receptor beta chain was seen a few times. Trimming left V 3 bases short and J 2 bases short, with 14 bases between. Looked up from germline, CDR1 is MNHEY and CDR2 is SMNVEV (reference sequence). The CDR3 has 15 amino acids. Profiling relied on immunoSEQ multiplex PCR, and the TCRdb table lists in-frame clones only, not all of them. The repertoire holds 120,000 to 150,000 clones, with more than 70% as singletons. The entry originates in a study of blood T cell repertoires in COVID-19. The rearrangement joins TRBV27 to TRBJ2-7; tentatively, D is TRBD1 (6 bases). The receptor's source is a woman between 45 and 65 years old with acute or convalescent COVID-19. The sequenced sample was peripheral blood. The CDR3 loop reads CASSFLGRGAYEQYF. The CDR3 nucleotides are TGTGCCAGCAGTTTCCTCGGCAGGGGTGCCTACGAGCAGTACTTC.